Each of the 30 T cell receptor beta chains below was sequenced from the same sample in a study of cytomegalovirus exposure and HLA in healthy donors. The study ran its PCR with 60 Vbeta and 13 Jbeta primers. The protocol was immunoSEQ multiplex PCR, while the TCRdb copy is restricted to in-frame clones and leaves out a portion. This sample has some 130,000 clones, with roughly 70% found just once. Sequencing used PBMCs. These TCRs come from a human donor in good health.

The chain recombines TRBV27 with TRBJ2-7, with D possibly matching TRBD2 (6 bases). The V gene lost 3 bases and the J gene lost 3 bases, with 9 bases spanning the gap. Germline V gene data show CDR1 as MNHEY and CDR2 as SMNVEV (reference sequence). The CDR3 length is 13 residues. The CDR3 region is CASSFRENYEQYF. The CDR3, as DNA: TGTGCCAGCAGTTTTCGGGAGAACTACGAGCAGTACTTC.

This sequence joins TRBV18 and TRBJ2-5; TRBD1 agrees at 10 bases. The CDR3 sequence is 15 residues long. Trimming at V came to 3 bases and at J to 11 bases, leaving 12 bases not matched to a gene. Germline V gives CDR1 KGHSH, CDR2 LQKENI. The CDR3 sequence is CASSPSTGGRGEQYF. CDR3 DNA: TGTGCCAGCTCACCGTCGACAGGGGGCAGGGGAGAGCAGTACTTC. Full variable domain (outside the CDR3, taken from reference TRBV18 and TRBJ2-5): NAGVMQNPRHLVRRRGQEARLRCSPMKGHSHVYWYRQLPEEGLKFMVYLQKENIIDESGMPKERFSAEFPKEGPSILRIQQVVRGDSAAYFCASSPSTGGRGEQYFGPGTRLLVL.

The count of this clone is one. V and J are TRBV19 and TRBJ2-7; the D gene is possibly TRBD2 (6 bases). Germline CDR1 is LNHDA and CDR2 is SQIVND (reference sequence). V was pared by 4 bases and J by 3 bases, with 16 bases between. The CDR3 sequence is 15 residues long. Here the CDR3 reads CASSRAPDGGYEQYF. The CDR3 DNA reads TGTGCCAGTAGTAGGGCCCCGGACGGGGGCTACGAGCAGTACTTC.

The chain joins TRBV19 to TRBJ2-1, with D tentatively TRBD2 (5 bases). The V gene's germline CDR1 is LNHDA and CDR2 SQIVND (reference sequence). The V gene lost 4 bases and the J gene lost 9 bases, with 7 bases spanning the gap. The CDR3 loop spans 11 amino acids. The CDR3 DNA follows: TGTGCCAGTAGTAGCGGGCCTGAGCAGTTCTTC. Its translation is CASSSGPEQFF.

V and J are TRBV7-8 and TRBJ2-7; 9 bases are shared with TRBD2. Trimming removed 0 bases from V and 3 bases from J; junction bases left unmatched: 3. This CDR3 comprises 15 residues. Looked up from germline, CDR1 is SGHVS and CDR2 is FQNEAQ. CDR3: CASSLALAGNYEQYF. Written as DNA, the CDR3 is TGTGCCAGCAGCTTAGCTCTAGCGGGGAACTACGAGCAGTACTTC.

The chain carries TRBV15 and TRBJ1-2, with 8 bases aligning to TRBD1. Germline assignment: CDR1 LNHNV and CDR2 YYDKDF (reference sequence). This CDR3 has 14 amino acids. V lost 2 bases and J lost 5; bases outside the gene matches: 4. CDR3 sequence: CATSRQDRDYGYTF. As DNA, the CDR3 is TGTGCCACCAGCAGACAGGACAGGGATTATGGCTACACCTTC.

This chain connects TRBV27 to TRBJ1-2; 9 bases match TRBD1. Losses at the gene ends were 9 bases for V and 8 bases for J; bases not matched to a gene: 4. There are 11 residues in the CDR3. In germline, CDR1 is MNHEY, CDR2 SMNVEV (reference sequence). CDR3 residues: CASRQGGGYTF. In nucleotides, the CDR3 is TGTGCCAGTCGACAGGGGGGGGGCTACACCTTC.

The chain joins TRBV7-3 to TRBJ2-1; 9 bases align to TRBD1. The CDR3 has 14 amino acids. V dropped 5 bases and J dropped 9; count of bases not matched to a gene: 8. The germline CDR1 and CDR2 sequences are SGHTA and FQGTGA. The CDR3 here is CASSALDRGGEQFF. The CDR3 coding sequence is TGTGCCAGCAGCGCATTGGACAGGGGTGGTGAGCAGTTCTTC.

The V and J genes are TRBV10-3 and TRBJ1-2; 8 positions agree with TRBD1. V dropped 7 bases and J dropped 4; count of bases not matched to a gene: 8. Per the germline V gene, CDR1 is ENHRY and CDR2 is SYGVKD. This CDR3 comprises 14 residues. In DNA form, the CDR3 reads TGTGCCATCACCGAAGACAGGGGCCTCTATGGCTACACCTTC. Translated: CAITEDRGLYGYTF.

This clone was detected a few times. This sequence joins TRBV28 and TRBJ2-7, with 11 bases lining up with TRBD2. Germline lookup yields CDR1 MDHEN and CDR2 SYDVKM. This CDR3 spans 14 amino acids. Trimming removed 8 bases from V and 0 bases from J; junction bases left unmatched: 3. The CDR3 here is CASLLAGASYEQYF. The CDR3 coding sequence is TGTGCCAGCTTACTAGCGGGAGCCTCCTACGAGCAGTACTTC.

This chain links TRBV5-1 with TRBJ2-7; a weak D match, TRBD1 (5 bases). CDR1 and CDR2 (germline): SGHRS, YFSETQ. The V and J ends lost 6 bases and 4 bases respectively, with 14 bases between them. This CDR3 comprises 13 residues. DNA of the CDR3: TGCGCCAGCAAAAGGCAGGGAACGTACGAGCAGTACTTC. Amino acids: CASKRQGTYEQYF. Filled out from reference TRBV5-1 and TRBJ2-7, the complete variable domain reads KAGVTQTPRYLIKTRGQQVTLSCSPISGHRSVSWYQQTPGQGLQFLFEYFSETQRNKGNFPGRFSGRQFSNSRSEMNVSTLELGDSALYLCASKRQGTYEQYFGPGTRLTVT.

This clone was seen just once. This chain uses TRBV5-1 with TRBJ2-5, with a possible D match to TRBD2 (5 bases). CDR3 length: 15 residues. V lost 0 bases and J 4 bases, leaving 13 bases between the germline ends. From germline, CDR1 is SGHRS and CDR2 YFSETQ. CDR3 DNA: TGCGCCAGCAGCTTGGGTGGGAGTACGAGAGAGACCCAGTACTTC. Amino acids: CASSLGGSTRETQYF.

The chain links TRBV4-1 to TRBJ1-5; 10 nucleotides match TRBD1. The CDR3 contains 16 residues. Trimming removed 4 bases from V and 6 bases from J; junction bases left unmatched: 9. Germline V lookup: CDR1 MGHRA, CDR2 YSYEKL. The DNA of the CDR3 is TGCGCCAGCAGCCCGGGACAGGGGTCGTATGCTCAGCCCCAGCATTTT. This sequence encodes CASSPGQGSYAQPQHF.

The sample holds a few counts of this clone. The chain has TRBV18 and TRBJ2-2; D might be TRBD2 (6 bases). Trimming pared 3 bases from V and 3 bases from J, leaving 14 bases between. CDR1 and CDR2 (germline): KGHSH, LQKENI. The CDR3 loop spans 16 amino acids. The CDR3 sequence is CASSPSGREDTGELFF. The CDR3 DNA is TGTGCCAGCTCACCTTCGGGCAGGGAGGACACCGGGGAGCTGTTTTTT.

V and J are TRBV28 and TRBJ1-4; TRBD1 matches 7 bases. The junction had 9 bases not matched to a gene; V was cut back by 4 bases and J by 7 bases. The CDR3 is 15 residues long. Per germline, CDR1 MDHEN and CDR2 SYDVKM. The CDR3 DNA reads TGTGCCAGCAGTTCCGACAGGGCGGTGGCTGAAAAACTGTTTTTT. Translated: CASSSDRAVAEKLFF.

V is TRBV29-1 and J is TRBJ2-1, with 11 positions matching TRBD2. This CDR3 contains 15 residues. Per the germline V gene, CDR1 is SQVTM and CDR2 is ANQGSEA. J was trimmed by 4 bases and V by 8 bases; bases with no gene match: 10. The CDR3 DNA reads as TGCAGCACACCGGGACTAGCGGTTACTTACAATGAGCAGTTCTTC. Protein product: CSTPGLAVTYNEQFF.

The V gene is TRBV27, the J gene TRBJ2-1; 10 nucleotides agree with TRBD2. V trimming: 5 bases; J trimming: 9 bases; junction bases outside the gene matches: 10. CDR1 is MNHEY and CDR2 is SMNVEV in the germline V gene (reference sequence). This CDR3 spans 15 amino acids. For the CDR3, the DNA is TGTGCCAGCAGTCCTTTAGCGGGAGGCCGCGGTGAGCAGTTCTTC. Translated: CASSPLAGGRGEQFF.

J is TRBJ2-5 and V is TRBV7-8, with a possible D match to TRBD1 (5 bases). Germline V gene lookup returns CDR1 SGHVS and CDR2 FQNEAQ. The CDR3 spans 17 residues. V dropped 2 bases and J dropped 4 bases, with 20 bases sitting between them. In DNA form, the CDR3 reads TGTGCCAGCAGCTTACGGGCAGGGATGGCCCCAGTAGAGACCCAGTACTTC. Translating gives CASSLRAGMAPVETQYF.

This clone turned up a few times. The V gene is TRBV28, the J gene TRBJ2-7; 9 positions agree with TRBD2. V lost 6 bases to trimming and J lost 0 bases; unmatched junction nucleotides: 6. The CDR3 has 15 residues. The germline V gene encodes CDR1 MDHEN and CDR2 SYDVKM. In DNA form, the CDR3 reads TGTGCCAGCAGATTACTAGCGGGCTTCTCCTACGAGCAGTACTTC. Translation: CASRLLAGFSYEQYF.

This chain connects TRBV7-9 to TRBJ2-3, with 9 bases aligning to TRBD2. Germline CDR1 and CDR2: SEHNR and FQNEAQ (reference sequence). The CDR3 is 16 residues long. V shed 5 bases, J shed 1 base, and the junction held 7 bases outside the gene matches. CDR3 nucleotide sequence: TGTGCCAGCAGCACTGCTAGCGGGATACGCACAGATACGCAGTATTTT. This codes for CASSTASGIRTDTQYF.

The chain joins TRBV6-1 to TRBJ2-1, with TRBD2 identical over 8 bases. Germline CDR1 is MNHNS and CDR2 is SASEGT. The CDR3 runs to 17 residues. V lost 3 bases and J lost 0; bases outside the gene matches: 7. For the CDR3, the DNA is TGTGCCAGCAGTGACCAGCGGGAGAGGGTCTCCTACAATGAGCAGTTCTTC. Amino acid sequence: CASSDQRERVSYNEQFF.

This clone has more than one count but fewer than ten. The V gene is TRBV5-1, the J gene TRBJ2-1, with a possible D match to TRBD1 (6 bases). This CDR3 has 12 amino acids. V was shortened by 4 bases and J by 6 bases, with 8 bases between the two germline ends. The germline CDR1 and CDR2 sequences are SGHRS and YFSETQ. The CDR3 loop reads CASSGDTNEQFF. The CDR3, as DNA: TGCGCCAGCAGCGGGGACACCAATGAGCAGTTCTTC. The full variable domain, rest sourced from reference TRBV5-1 and TRBJ2-1, is KAGVTQTPRYLIKTRGQQVTLSCSPISGHRSVSWYQQTPGQGLQFLFEYFSETQRNKGNFPGRFSGRQFSNSRSEMNVSTLELGDSALYLCASSGDTNEQFFGPGTRLTVL.

The rearrangement uses TRBV27 and TRBJ2-7, with TRBD2 matching 14 bases. The germline CDR1 and CDR2 sequences are MNHEY and SMNVEV (reference sequence). This CDR3 is built from 18 residues. Unmatched junction bases numbered 12, after V lost 6 bases and J lost 2 bases. The CDR3 protein is CASRGGTSGSHVAYEQYF. In DNA, the CDR3 is TGTGCCAGCAGGGGGGGGACTAGCGGGAGTCACGTCGCCTACGAGCAGTACTTC.

In this sample, this clone turned up a few times. J is TRBJ2-5 and V is TRBV7-2; D is perhaps TRBD2 (5 bases). Deletions cut 2 bases from V and 7 bases from J, with 8 bases between. From germline, CDR1 is SGHTA and CDR2 FQGNSA. The CDR3 length is 12 residues. The CDR3 nucleotides read TGTGCCAGCAGCTTATCCCGGGGGACCCAGTACTTC. Translating it yields CASSLSRGTQYF. The whole variable domain, filled in from reference TRBV7-2 and TRBJ2-5, reads GAGVSQSPSNKVTEKGKDVELRCDPISGHTALYWYRQSLGQGLEFLIYFQGNSAPDKSGLPSDRFSAERTGGSVSTLTIQRTQQEDSAVYLCASSLSRGTQYFGPGTRLLVL.

This chain uses TRBV9 with TRBJ2-2; the D is unclear. Per the germline V gene, CDR1 is SGDLS and CDR2 is YYNGEE. V was pared by 5 bases and J by 0 bases, with 8 bases between. This CDR3 has 14 amino acids. The CDR3 DNA reads as TGTGCCAGCAGGGTGACATCGAACACCGGGGAGCTGTTTTTT. Encoded protein: CASRVTSNTGELFF.

V gene TRBV28 combines with J gene TRBJ2-3, with D perhaps matching TRBD2 (5 bases). This CDR3 comprises 13 residues. V lost 3 bases and J lost 6, with 10 bases in between. CDR1 is MDHEN, CDR2 SYDVKM, per germline. The chain's CDR3 is CASSFWRLDTQYF. In DNA form, the CDR3 reads TGTGCCAGCAGTTTCTGGAGGCTGGATACGCAGTATTTT. The complete variable domain, with remaining parts taken from reference TRBV28 and TRBJ2-3, reads DVKVTQSSRYLVKRTGEKVFLECVQDMDHENMFWYRQDPGLGLRLIYFSYDVKMKEKGDIPEGYSVSREKKERFSLILESASTNQTSMYLCASSFWRLDTQYFGPGTRLTVL.

The chain is built from TRBV2 and TRBJ2-3, with D possibly matching TRBD1 (6 bases). CDR1 and CDR2 from the germline V gene are SNHLY and FYNNEI. The CDR3 is made up of 15 amino acids. V was clipped by 8 bases and J by 3 bases, with 18 bases between them. CDR3 coding DNA: TGTGCCAGCCACCCGCCCCCAGGGGCGACAGATACGCAGTATTTT. Translated: CASHPPPGATDTQYF.

This sequence joins TRBV25-1 and TRBJ2-3; 8 bases align to TRBD1. This CDR3 has 14 amino acids. CDR1 is MGHDK and CDR2 is SYGVNS in the germline V gene. Germline trimming cut 4 bases from V and 3 bases from J; bases unmatched to any gene: 3. The CDR3 reads CASSGWTGTDTQYF. CDR3 DNA sequence: TGTGCCAGCAGTGGCTGGACAGGGACAGATACGCAGTATTTT.

Here the CDR3 DNA reads TGCGCCAGCAGCTTGGAAGGCGGCTCGTCAGGAAACACCATATATTTT. This gives the protein CASSLEGGSSGNTIYF. The V call is TRBV5-1, the J call TRBJ1-3; D is ambiguous. V gave up 0 bases and J gave up 4 bases, with 14 bases separating them. Germline assignment: CDR1 SGHRS and CDR2 YFSETQ. This CDR3 region has 16 residues.

This sequence joins TRBV27 and TRBJ2-7, with 8 positions matching TRBD2. Trimming took 2 bases from V and 2 from J; bases not matched to a gene: 5. Per the germline V gene, CDR1 is MNHEY and CDR2 is SMNVEV (reference sequence). The CDR3 is 15 amino acids. The CDR3 bases are TGTGCCAGCAGTTTAGTGGGACTAGACCCCTACGAGCAGTACTTC. Translation gives CASSLVGLDPYEQYF.